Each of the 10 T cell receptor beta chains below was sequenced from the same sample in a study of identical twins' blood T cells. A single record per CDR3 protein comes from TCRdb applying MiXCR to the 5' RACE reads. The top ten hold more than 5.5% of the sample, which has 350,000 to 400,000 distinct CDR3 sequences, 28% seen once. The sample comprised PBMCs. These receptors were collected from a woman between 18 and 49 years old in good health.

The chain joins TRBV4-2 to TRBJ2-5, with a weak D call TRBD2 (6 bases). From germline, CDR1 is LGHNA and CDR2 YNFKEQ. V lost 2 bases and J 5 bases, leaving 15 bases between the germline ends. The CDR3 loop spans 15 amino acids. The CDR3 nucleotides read TGTGCCAGCAGCCAATATACTAGCAGAGTCGAGACCCAGTACTTC. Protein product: CASSQYTSRVETQYF.

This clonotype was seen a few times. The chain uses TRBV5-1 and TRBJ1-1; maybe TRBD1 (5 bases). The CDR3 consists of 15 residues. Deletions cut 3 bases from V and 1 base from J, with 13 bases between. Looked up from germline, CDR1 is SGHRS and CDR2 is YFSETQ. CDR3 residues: CASSSGGTGNTEAFF. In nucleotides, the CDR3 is TGCGCCAGCAGCTCCGGTGGGACCGGGAACACTGAAGCTTTCTTT.

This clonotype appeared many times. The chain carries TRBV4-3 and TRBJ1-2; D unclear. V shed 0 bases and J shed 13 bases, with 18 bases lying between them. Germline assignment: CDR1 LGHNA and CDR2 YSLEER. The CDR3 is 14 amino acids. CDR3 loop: CASSQDQQSRSSTF. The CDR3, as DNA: TGCGCCAGCAGCCAAGATCAACAATCCAGGTCTTCCACCTTC.

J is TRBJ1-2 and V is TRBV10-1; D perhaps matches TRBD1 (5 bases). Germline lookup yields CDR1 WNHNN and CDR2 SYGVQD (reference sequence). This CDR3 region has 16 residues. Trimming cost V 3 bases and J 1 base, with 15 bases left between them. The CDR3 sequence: CASSDGREEDNYGYTF. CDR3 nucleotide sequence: TGCGCCAGCAGTGACGGCAGGGAGGAAGATAACTATGGCTACACCTTC.

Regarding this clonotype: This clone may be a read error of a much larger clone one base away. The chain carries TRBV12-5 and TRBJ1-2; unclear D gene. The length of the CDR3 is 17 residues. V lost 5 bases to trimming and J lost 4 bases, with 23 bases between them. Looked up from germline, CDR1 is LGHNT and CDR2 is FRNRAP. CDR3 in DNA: TGTGCTAGTGGTCAACTTTCCTACGGGATAGCGACCTATGGCTACACCTTC. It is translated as CASGQLSYGIATYGYTF.

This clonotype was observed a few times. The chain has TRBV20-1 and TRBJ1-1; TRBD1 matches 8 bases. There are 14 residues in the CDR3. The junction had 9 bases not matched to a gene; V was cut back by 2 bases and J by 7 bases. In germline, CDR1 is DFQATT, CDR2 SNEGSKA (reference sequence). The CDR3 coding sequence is TGCAGTGCTAGATTCAGGGGGCCTTCCTTTGAAGCTTTCTTT. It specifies CSARFRGPSFEAFF.

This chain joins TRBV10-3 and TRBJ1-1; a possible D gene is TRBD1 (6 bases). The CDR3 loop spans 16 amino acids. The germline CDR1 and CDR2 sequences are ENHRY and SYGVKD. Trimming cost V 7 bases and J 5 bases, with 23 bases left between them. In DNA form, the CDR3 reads TGTGCCATCACCAGAGAATTTACAGGGATGGAAACTGAAGCTTTCTTT. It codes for CAITREFTGMETEAFF.

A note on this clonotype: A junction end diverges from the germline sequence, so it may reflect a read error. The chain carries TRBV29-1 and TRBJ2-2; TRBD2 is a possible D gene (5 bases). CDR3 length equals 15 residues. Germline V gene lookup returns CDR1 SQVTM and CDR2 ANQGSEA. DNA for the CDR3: TGCAGCGTGAGGTTTTTTTCTTCGAACACCGGGGAGCTGTCTTTT. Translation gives CSVRFFSSNTGELSF.

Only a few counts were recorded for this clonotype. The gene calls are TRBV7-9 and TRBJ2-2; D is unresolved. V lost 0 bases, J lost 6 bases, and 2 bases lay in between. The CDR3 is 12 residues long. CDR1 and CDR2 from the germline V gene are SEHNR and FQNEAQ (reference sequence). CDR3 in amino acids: CASSLAPGELFF. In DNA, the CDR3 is TGTGCCAGCAGCTTAGCCCCCGGGGAGCTGTTTTTT.

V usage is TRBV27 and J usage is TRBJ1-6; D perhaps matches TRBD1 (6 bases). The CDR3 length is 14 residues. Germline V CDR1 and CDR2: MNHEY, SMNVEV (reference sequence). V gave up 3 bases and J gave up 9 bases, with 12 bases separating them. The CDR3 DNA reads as TGTGCCAGCAGTTTTGGGGGCGAGGTTTCACCCCTCCACTTT. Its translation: CASSFGGEVSPLHF.